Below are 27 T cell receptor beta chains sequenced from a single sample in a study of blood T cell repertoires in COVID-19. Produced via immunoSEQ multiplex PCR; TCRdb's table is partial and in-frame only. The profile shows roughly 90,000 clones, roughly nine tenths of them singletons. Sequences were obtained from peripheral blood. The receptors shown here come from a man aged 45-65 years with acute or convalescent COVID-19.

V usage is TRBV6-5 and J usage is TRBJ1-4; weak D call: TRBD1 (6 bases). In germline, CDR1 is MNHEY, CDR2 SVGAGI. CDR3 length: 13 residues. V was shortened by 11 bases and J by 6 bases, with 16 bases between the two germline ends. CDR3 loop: CAALRDTHEKLFF. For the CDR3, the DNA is TGTGCCGCCCTTCGGGACACCCATGAAAAACTGTTTTTT.

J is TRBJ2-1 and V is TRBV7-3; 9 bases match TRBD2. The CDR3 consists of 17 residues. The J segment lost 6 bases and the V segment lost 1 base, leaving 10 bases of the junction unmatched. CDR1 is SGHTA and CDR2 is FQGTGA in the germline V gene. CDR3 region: CASSLSSGLAPVNEQFF. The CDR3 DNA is TGTGCCAGCAGCTTAAGTAGTGGACTAGCGCCAGTCAATGAGCAGTTCTTC.

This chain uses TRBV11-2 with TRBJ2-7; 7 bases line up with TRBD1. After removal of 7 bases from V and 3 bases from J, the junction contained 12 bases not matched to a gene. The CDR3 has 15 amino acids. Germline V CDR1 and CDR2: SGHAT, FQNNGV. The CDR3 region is CASMVRQGSYYEQYF. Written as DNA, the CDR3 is TGTGCCAGCATGGTCAGACAGGGTTCTTACTACGAGCAGTACTTC.

For the CDR3, the DNA is TGTGCCAGCAGCAGGCGGACAGGGGTCACTGAAGCTTTCTTT. Its protein is CASSRRTGVTEAFF. This rearrangement joins TRBV11-2 to TRBJ1-1; 9 nucleotides align to TRBD1. The CDR3 length is 14 residues. Trimming cost V 5 bases and J 4 bases; bases outside gene matches: 5. Germline CDR1 reads SGHAT; CDR2 reads FQNNGV.

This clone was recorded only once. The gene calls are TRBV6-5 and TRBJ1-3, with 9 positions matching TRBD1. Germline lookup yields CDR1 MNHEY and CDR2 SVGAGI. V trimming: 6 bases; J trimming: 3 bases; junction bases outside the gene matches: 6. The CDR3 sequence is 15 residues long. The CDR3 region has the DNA TGTGCCAGCAGCACAGGGGGCTTTAGTGGAAACACCATATATTTT. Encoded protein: CASSTGGFSGNTIYF.

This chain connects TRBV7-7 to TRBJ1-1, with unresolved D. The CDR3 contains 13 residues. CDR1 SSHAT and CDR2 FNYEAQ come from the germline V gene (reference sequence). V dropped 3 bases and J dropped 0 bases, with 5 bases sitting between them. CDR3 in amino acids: CASSLRMNTEAFF. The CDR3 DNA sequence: TGTGCCAGCAGCTTGAGGATGAACACTGAAGCTTTCTTT.

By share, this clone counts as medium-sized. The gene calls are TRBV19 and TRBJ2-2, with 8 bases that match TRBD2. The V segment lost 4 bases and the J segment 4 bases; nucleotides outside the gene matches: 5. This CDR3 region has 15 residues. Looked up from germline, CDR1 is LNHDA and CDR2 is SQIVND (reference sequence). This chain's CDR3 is CASSSGRRVTGELFF. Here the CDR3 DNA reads TGTGCCAGTAGTAGCGGGAGGCGTGTCACCGGGGAGCTGTTTTTT.

CDR3 nucleotides: TGTGCCAGCTGGGGACAGGGGTACGAGCAGTACTTC. This translates into CASWGQGYEQYF. The chain employs TRBV25-1 and TRBJ2-7; 10 bases are shared with TRBD1. This CDR3 spans 12 amino acids. J lost 4 bases, V lost 8 bases, and 2 bases had no gene match. CDR1 is MGHDK, CDR2 SYGVNS, per germline.

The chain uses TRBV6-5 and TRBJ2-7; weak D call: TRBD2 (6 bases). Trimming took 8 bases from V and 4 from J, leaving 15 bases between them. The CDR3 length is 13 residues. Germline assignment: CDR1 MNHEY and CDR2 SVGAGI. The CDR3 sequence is CASGGRTGYEQYF. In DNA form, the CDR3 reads TGTGCCAGCGGGGGGAGAACGGGTTACGAGCAGTACTTC.

CDR3 coding DNA: TGTGCCAGCAGCCCATCTATGAACACTGAAGCTTTCTTT. This gives the protein CASSPSMNTEAFF. The chain is built from TRBV14 and TRBJ1-1; no reliable D call. Trimming cost V 4 bases and J 0 bases, with 6 bases left between them. The CDR3 is 13 amino acids. Germline CDR1 reads SGHDN; CDR2 reads FVKESK.

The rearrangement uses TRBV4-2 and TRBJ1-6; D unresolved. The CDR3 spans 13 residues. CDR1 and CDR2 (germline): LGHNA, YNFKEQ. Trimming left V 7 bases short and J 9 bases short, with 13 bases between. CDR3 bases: TGTGCCAGCACCGAGGAGATCGGTTCACCCCTCCACTTT. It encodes CASTEEIGSPLHF.

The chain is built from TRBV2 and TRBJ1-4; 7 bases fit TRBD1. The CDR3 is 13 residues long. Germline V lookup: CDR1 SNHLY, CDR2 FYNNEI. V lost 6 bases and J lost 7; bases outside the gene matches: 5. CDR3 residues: CASRGGSSEKLFF. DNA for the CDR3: TGTGCCAGCAGAGGGGGCTCGAGTGAAAAACTGTTTTTT.

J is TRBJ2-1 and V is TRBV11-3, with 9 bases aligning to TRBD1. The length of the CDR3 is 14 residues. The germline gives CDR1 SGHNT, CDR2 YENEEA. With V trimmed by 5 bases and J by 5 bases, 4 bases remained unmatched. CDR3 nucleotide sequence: TGTGCCAGCAGCAAGGGACAGGGTCACAATGAGCAGTTCTTC. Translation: CASSKGQGHNEQFF.

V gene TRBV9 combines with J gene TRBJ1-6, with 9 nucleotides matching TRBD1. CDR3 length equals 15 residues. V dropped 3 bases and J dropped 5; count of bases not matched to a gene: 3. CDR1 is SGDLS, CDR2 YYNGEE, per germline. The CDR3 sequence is CASSAGQGNNSPLHF. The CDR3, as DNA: TGTGCCAGCAGCGCCGGACAGGGGAATAATTCACCCCTCCACTTT.

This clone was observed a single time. CDR3 bases: TGTGCCAGCAGTCTGTCACTAGCCCCCAATGAGCAGTTCTTC. Its protein is CASSLSLAPNEQFF. The chain links TRBV2 to TRBJ2-1, with D possibly matching TRBD2 (6 bases). The CDR3 totals 14 residues. The ends were cut back, 5 bases at V and 6 bases at J, with 14 bases in the middle. Germline V CDR1 and CDR2: SNHLY, FYNNEI.

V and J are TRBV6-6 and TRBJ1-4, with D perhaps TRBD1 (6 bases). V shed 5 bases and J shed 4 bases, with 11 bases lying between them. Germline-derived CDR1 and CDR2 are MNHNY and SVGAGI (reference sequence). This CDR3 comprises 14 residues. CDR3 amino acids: CASSPGQSNEKLFF. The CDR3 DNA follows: TGTGCCAGCAGTCCAGGACAGAGTAATGAAAAACTGTTTTTT.

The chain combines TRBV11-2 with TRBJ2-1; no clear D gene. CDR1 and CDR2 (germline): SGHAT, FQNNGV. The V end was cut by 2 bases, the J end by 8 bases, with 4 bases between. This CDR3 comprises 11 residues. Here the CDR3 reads CASSLIYEQFF. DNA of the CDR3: TGTGCCAGCAGCTTAATCTATGAGCAGTTCTTC.

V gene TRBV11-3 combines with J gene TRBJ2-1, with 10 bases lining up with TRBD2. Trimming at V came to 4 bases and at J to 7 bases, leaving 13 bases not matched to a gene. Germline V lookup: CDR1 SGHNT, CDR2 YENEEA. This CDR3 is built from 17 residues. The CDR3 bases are TGTGCCAGCAGCTCCTCGTTGTTAGCGGGGGGTGGAAATGAGCAGTTCTTC. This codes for CASSSSLLAGGGNEQFF.

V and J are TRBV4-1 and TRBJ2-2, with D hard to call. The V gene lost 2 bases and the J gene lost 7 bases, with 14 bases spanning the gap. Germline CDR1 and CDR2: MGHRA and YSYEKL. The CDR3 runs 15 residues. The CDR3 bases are TGCGCCAGCAGCCAACCCGCCCGGGTGAGCGGGGAGCTGTTTTTT. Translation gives CASSQPARVSGELFF.

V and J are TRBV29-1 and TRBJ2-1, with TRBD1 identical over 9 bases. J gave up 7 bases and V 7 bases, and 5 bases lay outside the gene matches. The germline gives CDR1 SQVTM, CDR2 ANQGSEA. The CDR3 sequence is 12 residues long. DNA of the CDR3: TGCAGCGGACCGGGACAGGGTAATGAGCAGTTCTTC. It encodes CSGPGQGNEQFF.

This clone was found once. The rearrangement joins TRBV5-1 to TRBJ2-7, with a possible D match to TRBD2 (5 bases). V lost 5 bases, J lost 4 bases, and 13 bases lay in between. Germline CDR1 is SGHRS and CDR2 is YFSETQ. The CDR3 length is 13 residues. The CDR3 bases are TGCGCCAGCAGAGAGGGCCCGGGATACGAGCAGTACTTC. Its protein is CASREGPGYEQYF.

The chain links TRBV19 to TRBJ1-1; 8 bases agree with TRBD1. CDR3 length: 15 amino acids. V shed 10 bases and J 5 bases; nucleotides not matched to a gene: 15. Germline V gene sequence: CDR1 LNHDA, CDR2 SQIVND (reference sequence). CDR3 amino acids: CATQDRAGGRTEAFF. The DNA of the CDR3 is TGTGCCACCCAGGACAGGGCAGGCGGAAGGACTGAAGCTTTCTTT.

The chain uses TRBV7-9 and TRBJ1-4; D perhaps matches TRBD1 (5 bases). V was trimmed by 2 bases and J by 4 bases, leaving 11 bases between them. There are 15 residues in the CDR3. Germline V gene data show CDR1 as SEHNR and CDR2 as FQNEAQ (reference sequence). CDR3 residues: CASSLSGNSNEKLFF. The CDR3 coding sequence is TGTGCCAGCAGCTTATCAGGGAATAGTAATGAAAAACTGTTTTTT.

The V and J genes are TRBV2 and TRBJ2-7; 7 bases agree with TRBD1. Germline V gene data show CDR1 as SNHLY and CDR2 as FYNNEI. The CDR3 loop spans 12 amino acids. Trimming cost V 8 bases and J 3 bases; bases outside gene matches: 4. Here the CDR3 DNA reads TGTGCCAGCTCCGGACAGGACTACGAGCAGTACTTC. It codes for CASSGQDYEQYF.

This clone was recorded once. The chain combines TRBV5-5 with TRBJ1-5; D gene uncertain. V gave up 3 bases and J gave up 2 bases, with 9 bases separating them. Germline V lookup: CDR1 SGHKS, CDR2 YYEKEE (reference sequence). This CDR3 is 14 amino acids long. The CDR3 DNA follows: TGTGCCAGCAGCTCTGCCGGGGGCAATCAGCCCCAGCATTTT. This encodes CASSSAGGNQPQHF.

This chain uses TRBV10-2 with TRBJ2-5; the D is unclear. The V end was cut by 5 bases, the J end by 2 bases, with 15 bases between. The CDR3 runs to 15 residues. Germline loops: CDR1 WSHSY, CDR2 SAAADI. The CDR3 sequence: CASSLNAETQETQYF. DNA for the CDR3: TGCGCCAGCAGTCTTAACGCGGAGACGCAAGAGACCCAGTACTTC.

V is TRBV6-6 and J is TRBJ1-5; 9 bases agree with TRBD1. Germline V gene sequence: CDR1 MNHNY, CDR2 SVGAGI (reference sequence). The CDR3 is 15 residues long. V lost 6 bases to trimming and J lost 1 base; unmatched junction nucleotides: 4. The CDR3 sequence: CASSRDRASNQPQHF. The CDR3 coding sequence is TGTGCCAGCAGCCGGGACAGGGCGAGCAATCAGCCCCAGCATTTT.